This note documents a single T cell receptor (beta chain) sequence. This clone's antigen is unknown. No base quality information exists; no much larger clone differs at one position. Library method: the immunoSEQ multiplex PCR assay. The table was pulled from immuneACCESS by TCRdb, which kept in-frame rearrangements only. Such tables lose some clones; where checked, under half of the loss comes from unresolved V genes, and the rest has no known cause. The sample data list fewer than 20,000 clones, and around 86% of these were observed just once. The top ten clones comprise 10% to 15% of the sample. From cysteine to phenylalanine, the CDR3 is 13 amino acids long. This entry keeps only the CDR3 DNA: 39 bases, framed from base 1. At the junction V is shortened by 6 bases and J by 8 bases, with 19 bases in between. The germline V gene yields SQVTM for CDR1 and ANQGSEA for CDR2. This entry comes from a study of technical replicates of blood from four donors (dated by TCRdb to the late 2010s).

The receptor was isolated from a human donor in good health. Sequenced: PBMCs. The rearrangement joined TRBV29-1 to TRBJ1-2, with TRBD1 as a weak D call on 5 bases. The CDR3 region reads CSVRDRGVGGYTF. At the DNA level, the sequence is TGCAGCGTCCGGGACCGGGGGGTGGGGGGCTACACCTTC.